This T cell receptor (beta chain) was profiled in a study of T-cell reconstitution after alpha-beta-depleted transplantation in children. Study outcomes and limitations: Diversity of TCRbeta at day 60 was high in some patients, arising from surviving recipient T cells and thymic progenitors. It was reported that alpha-beta T cells came from several hundred expanded graft clones (about two months after transplant).

The ends lost 5 bases at V and 4 bases at J; junction bases unmatched: 8. CDR1 is LNHNV, CDR2 YYDKDF, per germline (reference sequence). This CDR3 contains 15 residues. This clonotype was seen only a few times. The antigen remains unidentified. A TCRbeta library incorporating unique molecular identifiers was prepared. MiXCR, run by TCRdb on the PCR reads, gives a single entry per CDR3 protein. The table lists some 350,000 distinct CDR3 sequences, roughly 16% of them singletons. The material was PBMCs, mostly from graft donor cells, obtained 360 days after TCRalphabeta/CD19-depleted stem cell transplant. The chain employs TRBV15 and TRBJ2-7; 10 bases line up with TRBD1. This TCR came from a male patient aged 2 to 9 who had a stem cell transplant for acute lymphoblastic leukemia, so the T cells may come from the graft donor. The CDR3 DNA is TGTGCCACCAGCCCTGGTGGGACAGGGGTTTACGAGCAGTACTTC. Residues: CATSPGGTGVYEQYF.